The 13 T cell receptor beta chains presented below share a single source sample, sequenced in a study of metastatic and nonmetastatic thyroid tumors. Every patient was untreated before thyroid surgery. TCRdb reanalyzed the PCR reads via MiXCR. Of over 50,000 clones listed, just under 30% are singletons. The sequenced material came from blood. The receptors derive from a female donor with papillary thyroid cancer or a benign thyroid nodule (not recorded which). Some clones in this sample may be carry-over from other donors' samples.

This clone was detected a few times. The chain is built from TRBV6-1 and TRBJ2-5; D gene ambiguous. Germline-derived CDR1 and CDR2 are MNHNS and SASEGT. This CDR3 is built from 14 residues. V was cut by 7 bases and J by 4 bases, with 16 bases left in between. As DNA, the CDR3 is TGTGCCAGCACCCTACGGATGGGTGGAGAGACCCAGTACTTC. This gives the protein CASTLRMGGETQYF.

This sequence joins TRBV7-2 and TRBJ1-3; D ambiguous. Per the germline V gene, CDR1 is SGHTA and CDR2 is FQGNSA. The V end lost 2 bases, the J end lost 2 bases, and 7 bases lay between the germline ends. CDR3 size: 14 residues. The CDR3: CASSLRGTGNTIYF. The CDR3 DNA sequence: TGTGCCAGCAGCTTACGAGGAACTGGAAACACCATATATTTT.

The CDR3 bases are TGTGCCAGCAGCATGGACAGGGGGCAGGAGCAGTTCTTC. Translated, it gives CASSMDRGQEQFF. The chain links TRBV9 to TRBJ2-1; 11 bases line up with TRBD1. The CDR3 contains 13 residues. V lost 4 bases and J lost 10; bases outside the gene matches: 4. CDR1 and CDR2 from the germline V gene are SGDLS and YYNGEE.

The V call is TRBV19, the J call TRBJ1-5, with a weak D call TRBD1 (6 bases). This CDR3 contains 15 residues. Germline V gene lookup returns CDR1 LNHDA and CDR2 SQIVND (reference sequence). V was clipped by 3 bases and J by 4 bases, with 13 bases between them. CDR3 nucleotides: TGTGCCAGTAGTATTAGGGCAGGGGAGAATCAGCCCCAGCATTTT. Translated: CASSIRAGENQPQHF.

This chain links TRBV6-2 or TRBV6-3 with TRBJ2-7; D may be TRBD1 (6 bases). The CDR3 contains 14 residues. Trimming pared 2 bases from V and 0 bases from J, leaving 8 bases between. Germline V gene lookup returns CDR1 MNHEY and CDR2 SVGEGT. The CDR3 bases are TGTGCCAGCAGTTACACAGGGAGCTCCTACGAGCAGTACTTC. Protein: CASSYTGSSYEQYF.

In its sample, this clone was seen many times. V usage is TRBV29-1 and J usage is TRBJ1-1; perhaps TRBD1 as D (5 bases). Trimming cost V 4 bases and J 0 bases, with 12 bases left between them. The germline gives CDR1 SQVTM, CDR2 ANQGSEA. This CDR3 comprises 14 residues. The CDR3 DNA follows: TGCAGCGTTGGGGGCGGGGCCGTGAACACTGAAGCTTTCTTT. Its protein is CSVGGGAVNTEAFF.

This clone was seen only a few times. The chain couples TRBV29-1 to TRBJ2-1; 7 bases fit TRBD1. There are 16 residues in the CDR3. J gave up 9 bases and V 0 bases, and 14 bases lay outside the gene matches. Per the germline V gene, CDR1 is SQVTM and CDR2 is ANQGSEA. CDR3 nucleotide sequence: TGCAGCGTTGAAGAGATCGAGACAGGGTCGAGTGGTGAGCAGTTCTTC. Protein sequence: CSVEEIETGSSGEQFF.

This clone turned up a few times. The V gene is TRBV6-2 or TRBV6-3, the J gene TRBJ1-5, with D possibly being TRBD1 (6 bases). This CDR3 contains 14 residues. CDR1 and CDR2 from the germline V gene are MNHEY and SVGEGT. Trimming shortened V by 6 bases and J by 4 bases, and 13 bases separated the two germline ends. CDR3 in DNA: TGTGCCAGCAGGGGGGGAGGGGGTAATCAGCCCCAGCATTTT. This codes for CASRGGGGNQPQHF.

The genes are TRBV12-3 or TRBV12-4 and TRBJ1-2; a possible D gene is TRBD1 (6 bases). The V end lost 3 bases, the J end lost 5 bases, and 13 bases lay between the germline ends. CDR3 size: 14 residues. The CDR3 loop is CASSFRARGYGYTF. As DNA, the CDR3 is TGTGCCAGCAGTTTCAGGGCCAGGGGATATGGCTACACCTTC.

This clone was recorded many times. J is TRBJ1-6 and V is TRBV5-5; tentative D call: TRBD1 (5 bases). The CDR3 has 16 residues. The germline V and J ends were trimmed by 3 bases and 2 bases, with 12 bases remaining between them. Germline assignment: CDR1 SGHKS and CDR2 YYEKEE (reference sequence). The CDR3 reads CASSSSGTTYNSPLHF. The CDR3 region has the DNA TGTGCCAGCAGCTCGTCAGGGACTACCTATAATTCACCCCTCCACTTT.

The V and J genes are TRBV10-2 and TRBJ2-1, with no clear D. Germline CDR1 reads WSHSY; CDR2 reads SAAADI. This CDR3 is 12 amino acids long. Trimming cost V 6 bases and J 8 bases, with 11 bases left between them. The CDR3 nucleotides are TGCGCCAGCAGGGCTCGGGCGGATGAGCAGTTCTTC. This codes for CASRARADEQFF.

The table lists this clone with many counts. This chain joins TRBV11-2 and TRBJ1-4; the D gene is possibly TRBD1 (5 bases). This CDR3 region has 13 residues. Germline-derived CDR1 and CDR2 are SGHAT and FQNNGV. Between the trimmed V and J ends, which lost 8 bases and 4 bases, there was a span of 11 bases. CDR3 DNA sequence: TGTGCCAGCCATGGGGGGAATAATGAAAAACTGTTTTTT. Amino acid sequence: CASHGGNNEKLFF.

This clone appeared a few times. This rearrangement joins TRBV7-9 to TRBJ1-2; D is unclear. The V and J ends lost 3 bases and 6 bases respectively, with 2 bases between them. Germline loops: CDR1 SEHNR, CDR2 FQNEAQ (reference sequence). This CDR3 comprises 10 residues. CDR3 nucleotide sequence: TGTGCCAGCAGCTTGGATGGCTACACCTTC. This gives the protein CASSLDGYTF.